These T cell receptor beta chains were read from a single sample in a study of blood T cell repertoires in COVID-19. Clones were sequenced by immunoSEQ multiplex PCR, and TCRdb holds only the in-frame ones, with some missing. The sample includes tens of thousands of clones, 80% to 90% seen only once; the top ten take 14%. Sample: peripheral blood. Receptor source: an older man with acute or convalescent COVID-19. CDR3s include the opening cysteine and the closing phenylalanine or tryptophan. D genes are given only for firm matches. Not all rows give a size; the values are once, few, many and, for expanded clones, a class.

D gene	V gene	J gene	clone size	CDR3 DNA	CDR3 protein
TRBD2	TRBV7-2	TRBJ2-5	-	TGTGCCAGCAGCTTTAGCGGGGGCCAAGAGACCCAGTACTTC	CASSFSGGQETQYF
-	TRBV18	TRBJ2-3	few	TGTGCCAGCTCACCTACCTCTAGTGCAGATACGCAGTATTTT	CASSPTSSADTQYF
TRBD1	TRBV5-1	TRBJ2-1	-	TGCGCCAGCAGCTTGGTACAGGGGGCATCCTACAATGAGCAGTTCTTC	CASSLVQGASYNEQFF
-	TRBV6-6	TRBJ2-1	-	TGTGCCAGCAGTTACGGGCGGGTCACCTACAATGAGCAGTTCTTC	CASSYGRVTYNEQFF
-	TRBV2	TRBJ1-2	-	TGTGCCAGCAAGGGGCAACTCTATGGCTACACCTTC	CASKGQLYGYTF
-	TRBV9	TRBJ2-2	few	TGTGCCAGCAGCAAGGGGGATAACACCGGGGAGCTGTTTTTT	CASSKGDNTGELFF
-	TRBV21-1	TRBJ2-3	-	TGTGCCAGCAGCATCCCCCGTTCGGTAGCGGGAGCGGAGGGCACAGATACGCAGTATTTT	CASSIPRSVAGAEGTDTQYF
TRBD1	TRBV19	TRBJ1-2	-	TGTGCCAGTAGCTCCTTTCCGGGACAGAAGGCTGGCTACACCTTC	CASSSFPGQKAGYTF
TRBD1	TRBV27	TRBJ1-2	-	TGTGCCAGCAGCTCTCTTGGGACAGGGTACGGCTCCGGCTATGGCTACACCTTC	CASSSLGTGYGSGYGYTF
-	TRBV28	TRBJ1-4	once	TGTGCCACTTGGGACTCCTCAACTAATGAAAAACTGTTTTTT	CATWDSSTNEKLFF
-	TRBV21-1	TRBJ1-2	-	TGTGCCAGCATCTCGGGGTTTAACTATGGCTACACCTTC	CASISGFNYGYTF
TRBD1	TRBV7-9	TRBJ1-3	few	TGTGCCAGCAGCCCCGGACAGGGGAGGAACACCATATATTTT	CASSPGQGRNTIYF
TRBD2	TRBV19	TRBJ2-7	-	TGTGCCAGTAGTGGACTAGCTGTATACGAGCAGTACTTC	CASSGLAVYEQYF
-	TRBV6-5	TRBJ1-2	-	TGTGCCAGCAGTAACACGTATTTCTATGGCTACACCTTC	CASSNTYFYGYTF
TRBD2	TRBV11-2	TRBJ2-1	-	TGTGCCAGCATCCGAGCGGGAGGACCGTACAATGAGCAGTTCTTC	CASIRAGGPYNEQFF
TRBD1	TRBV7-2	TRBJ1-5	-	TGTGCCAGCACCGTACAGGGGGGCGGTCAGCCCCAGCATTTT	CASTVQGGGQPQHF
-	TRBV6-6	TRBJ2-5	-	TGTGCCAGCAGTTACCCCGGGTCCCAAGAGACCCAGTACTTC	CASSYPGSQETQYF
-	TRBV28	TRBJ2-3	-	TGTGCCAGCAGTCCCTACACAGATACGCAGTATTTT	CASSPYTDTQYF
-	TRBV6-5	TRBJ1-1	-	TGTGCCAGCAGTTACTCGAGCGTGGGGCGCGGCACTGAAGCTTTCTTT	CASSYSSVGRGTEAFF
TRBD2	TRBV14	TRBJ2-1	-	TGTGCCAGCAGCCAAACTAGCGGGAGGGCCAATGAGCAGTTCTTC	CASSQTSGRANEQFF
-	TRBV5-1	TRBJ2-2	-	TGCGCCACCAAGGAACTAGCGAACACCGGGGAGCTGTTTTTT	CATKELANTGELFF
TRBD1	TRBV27	TRBJ2-1	-	TGTGCCAGCAGTTCCCGGGACAGGGGCTGGAATGAGCAGTTCTTC	CASSSRDRGWNEQFF
-	TRBV20-1	TRBJ1-1	-	TGCAGTGCTAAGGGAGGTACTGAAGCTTTCTTT	CSAKGGTEAFF
-	TRBV4-1	TRBJ1-1	-	TGCGCCAGCAGCGCCGAAAGCGCTACCCGAGCTTTCTTT	CASSAESATRAFF
-	TRBV6-5	TRBJ2-1	-	TGTGCCAGCATCTCGAAAGGCCGGGGGAATGAGCAGTTCTTC	CASISKGRGNEQFF
TRBD1	TRBV18	TRBJ1-6	once	TGTGCCAGCTCACCATGGGGACAGGCGGCTTCACCCCTCCACTTT	CASSPWGQAASPLHF
TRBD2	TRBV3-1/TRBV3-2	TRBJ2-5	-	TGTGCCAGCAGCCAACTCACTAGCGCTTTAGAGACCCAGTACTTC	CASSQLTSALETQYF
TRBD2	TRBV4-3	TRBJ2-1	-	TGCGCCAGCAGCCAAGAGGGCGGGGGGCCCTACAATGAGCAGTTCTTC	CASSQEGGGPYNEQFF
-	TRBV12-3/TRBV12-4	TRBJ2-1	once	TGTGCCAGCAGTCTGGTTAGATACAATGAGCAGTTCTTC	CASSLVRYNEQFF
TRBD1	TRBV5-1	TRBJ2-7	-	TGCGCCAGCAGCCGTCCAATGGGGACAGTAGCCTACGAGCAGTACTTC	CASSRPMGTVAYEQYF
-	TRBV12-3/TRBV12-4	TRBJ1-5	-	TGTGCCAGCTCCGGGGGGGGCAATCAGCCCCAGCATTTT	CASSGGGNQPQHF
-	TRBV7-2	TRBJ2-3	-	TGTGCCAGCAGCTGGGGAGCAGATACGCAGTATTTT	CASSWGADTQYF
-	TRBV6-5	TRBJ2-6	-	TGTGCCAGCAGTTACTCGGACAGCTCTGGGGCCAACGTCCTGACTTTC	CASSYSDSSGANVLTF
-	TRBV9	TRBJ1-2	-	TGTGCCAGCAGCGTAGTATCCGGGGTCCCCATCGGTGGCTACACCTTC	CASSVVSGVPIGGYTF
TRBD1	TRBV5-1	TRBJ1-5	-	TGCGCCAGCAGCTCTGGACAGGGTGGTCAGCCCCAGCATTTT	CASSSGQGGQPQHF
TRBD1	TRBV12-3/TRBV12-4	TRBJ2-7	-	TGTGCCAGCAGTTTTCTAGGGGGCGGCGAGCAGTACTTC	CASSFLGGGEQYF
TRBD2	TRBV5-4	TRBJ2-7	-	TGTGCCAGCGGGAGACTAGCGGGCAACGAGCAGTACTTC	CASGRLAGNEQYF
-	TRBV11-3	TRBJ1-1	-	TGTGCCAGCAGCTTTACGAGCGCCACTGAAGCTTTCTTT	CASSFTSATEAFF
-	TRBV11-3	TRBJ2-3	-	TGTGCCAGCAGCTCAACTAGCAGGGATACGCAGTATTTT	CASSSTSRDTQYF
-	TRBV9	TRBJ1-6	once	TGTGCCAGCAGCGTAGGATGGGGAGATCCACCCCTCCACTTT	CASSVGWGDPPLHF